Each of the 27 T cell receptor beta chains below was sequenced from the same sample in a study of T cell responses to AZD1222 COVID-19 vaccine. Assay used: immunoSEQ multiplex PCR; TCRdb lists only in-frame clones, some missing. Of about 200,000 clones in the sample, 85% to 95% were seen once. Sequencing used peripheral blood, obtained 28 days after the second AZD1222 dose. These receptors were collected from an adult who received the AZD1222 COVID-19 vaccine.

This chain joins TRBV7-9 and TRBJ1-2, with D possibly matching TRBD1 (5 bases). V was shortened by 1 base and J by 7 bases, with 13 bases between the two germline ends. In germline, CDR1 is SEHNR, CDR2 FQNEAQ (reference sequence). This CDR3 is built from 14 residues. CDR3: CASSLVGGAAGYTF. CDR3 DNA: TGTGCCAGCAGCTTAGTGGGTGGGGCTGCTGGCTACACCTTC.

V usage is TRBV5-4 and J usage is TRBJ2-7; D possibly corresponds to TRBD1 (7 bases). Germline V lookup: CDR1 SGHNT, CDR2 YYREEE (reference sequence). Trimming left V 2 bases short and J 3 bases short, with 12 bases between. This CDR3 has 14 amino acids. CDR3 DNA sequence: TGTGCCAGCAGCTTTGGAGGGGGCGTCTACGAGCAGTACTTC. Its protein is CASSFGGGVYEQYF.

The chain employs TRBV3-1 (or the pseudogene TRBV3-2) and TRBJ1-1; 7 bases agree with TRBD1. J gave up 11 bases and V 4 bases, and 10 bases lay outside the gene matches. This CDR3 region has 13 residues. Germline V lookup: CDR1 LGHDT, CDR2 YNNKEL (reference sequence). DNA for the CDR3: TGTGCCAGCAGCCCCCCGGAGGGGGCCGGGGCTTTCTTT. Its translation: CASSPPEGAGAFF.

The rearrangement links TRBV15 to TRBJ1-1; a possible D gene is TRBD1 (6 bases). Germline V gene data show CDR1 as LNHNV and CDR2 as YYDKDF (reference sequence). The CDR3 contains 13 residues. With 6 bases removed from V and 4 bases from J, the gap between germline ends came to 12 bases. Here the CDR3 reads CATRPGAPTEAFF. CDR3 coding DNA: TGTGCCACCAGGCCAGGGGCGCCCACTGAAGCTTTCTTT.

This clone was counted a single time. The V gene is TRBV20-1, the J gene TRBJ1-4; D uncertain. The CDR3 extends over 10 amino acids. CDR1 and CDR2 (germline): DFQATT, SNEGSKA (reference sequence). Deletions cut 3 bases from V and 11 bases from J, with 7 bases between. CDR3 nucleotides: TGCAGTGCTAGTTTGGGTAAACTGTTTTTT. Translation gives CSASLGKLFF.

The V and J genes are TRBV9 and TRBJ2-7; TRBD1 agrees at 9 bases. This CDR3 contains 14 residues. Germline V CDR1 and CDR2: SGDLS, YYNGEE. Germline trimming cut 4 bases from V and 3 bases from J; bases unmatched to any gene: 5. DNA of the CDR3: TGTGCCAGCAGCCCCCAGACAGGGGGCTACGAGCAGTACTTC. Translating it yields CASSPQTGGYEQYF.

This chain links TRBV2 with TRBJ1-2, with 7 bases matching TRBD1. With V trimmed by 7 bases and J by 9 bases, 11 bases remained unmatched. The CDR3 runs to 13 residues. CDR1 SNHLY and CDR2 FYNNEI come from the germline V gene. The CDR3, as DNA: TGTGCCAGCAAATACACAGGGGAGGGTCGCTACACCTTC. Translated: CASKYTGEGRYTF.

This clone was detected only once. The chain has TRBV11-2 and TRBJ1-4; 7 positions agree with TRBD1. The CDR3 has 12 amino acids. Trimming cost V 6 bases and J 8 bases; bases outside gene matches: 3. Germline CDR1 is SGHAT and CDR2 is FQNNGV. This CDR3 is CASRYRGEKLFF. As DNA, the CDR3 is TGTGCCAGCAGATACAGGGGCGAAAAACTGTTTTTT.

The chain recombines TRBV12-3 or TRBV12-4 with TRBJ2-2; a possible D gene is TRBD1 (6 bases). The CDR3 is 13 amino acids. V dropped 6 bases and J dropped 7 bases, with 12 bases sitting between them. CDR3 region: CASSGQLSGELFF. The CDR3 nucleotides read TGTGCCAGCAGCGGACAGCTCAGCGGGGAGCTGTTTTTT.

The rearrangement uses TRBV5-1 and TRBJ1-2, with TRBD1 matching over 8 bases. J lost 4 bases, V lost 3 bases, and 11 bases had no gene match. The CDR3 is 16 amino acids. Germline V lookup: CDR1 SGHRS, CDR2 YFSETQ. For the CDR3, the DNA is TGCGCCAGCAGCTCTTCCCAGGGGGCGCTGAGCTATGGCTACACCTTC. This translates into CASSSSQGALSYGYTF.

This clone has a single count. The chain carries TRBV7-2 and TRBJ1-5; D unresolved. CDR3 length equals 13 residues. Trimming stripped 9 bases from V and 5 bases from J, with 14 bases between. The germline V gene has CDR1 SGHTA and CDR2 FQGNSA. The CDR3 DNA reads TGTGCCAGTAGTAGCAGCTGGGATCAGCCCCAGCATTTT. As protein: CASSSSWDQPQHF.

V gene TRBV5-1 combines with J gene TRBJ1-1, with 10 nucleotides matching TRBD1. V shed 3 bases and J 0 bases; nucleotides not matched to a gene: 8. Germline V gene data show CDR1 as SGHRS and CDR2 as YFSETQ. This CDR3 comprises 17 residues. The CDR3 DNA reads TGCGCCAGCAGCTCCCCGACAGGGGGCTCGATGAACACTGAAGCTTTCTTT. Translation: CASSSPTGGSMNTEAFF.

This sequence joins TRBV7-2 and TRBJ1-5; the match to TRBD1 covers 11 bases. Germline V gene sequence: CDR1 SGHTA, CDR2 FQGNSA. The CDR3 spans 16 residues. J gave up 7 bases and V 5 bases, and 10 bases lay outside the gene matches. The CDR3 nucleotides read TGTGCCAGCAGCGCCAGGACAGGGGGCTTCAGGCAGCCCCAGCATTTT. It translates to CASSARTGGFRQPQHF.

The chain is built from TRBV14 and TRBJ1-2, with D unresolved. The germline CDR1 and CDR2 sequences are SGHDN and FVKESK. This CDR3 comprises 15 residues. The V and J ends lost 4 bases and 4 bases respectively, with 16 bases between them. This CDR3 is CASSPREGAVYGYTF. The DNA of the CDR3 is TGTGCCAGCAGCCCGCGGGAGGGCGCAGTCTATGGCTACACCTTC.

This rearrangement joins TRBV6-6 to TRBJ2-7; D is unresolved. With 0 bases removed from V and 0 bases from J, the gap between germline ends came to 6 bases. Germline CDR1 is MNHNY and CDR2 is SVGAGI (reference sequence). This CDR3 spans 14 amino acids. The CDR3, as DNA: TGTGCCAGCAGTTACTCCGATACCTCCTACGAGCAGTACTTC. Amino acid sequence: CASSYSDTSYEQYF.

The chain combines TRBV5-1 with TRBJ2-5; D is perhaps TRBD1 (5 bases). V was trimmed by 5 bases and J by 1 base, leaving 12 bases between them. The CDR3 length is 14 residues. Germline assignment: CDR1 SGHRS and CDR2 YFSETQ. The CDR3: CASRNGRGQETQYF. In nucleotides, the CDR3 is TGCGCCAGCAGGAACGGAAGGGGCCAAGAGACCCAGTACTTC.

This clone was observed a single time. The CDR3 here is CASSVAPGAGNTIYF. CDR3 in DNA: TGTGCCAGCAGCGTAGCTCCGGGAGCGGGAAACACCATATATTTT. The rearrangement joins TRBV9 to TRBJ1-3, with D uncertain. Trimming stripped 0 bases from V and 4 bases from J, with 11 bases between. The CDR3 extends over 15 amino acids. CDR1 and CDR2 (germline): SGDLS, YYNGEE.

V usage is TRBV28 and J usage is TRBJ1-1, with D hard to call. CDR1 MDHEN and CDR2 SYDVKM come from the germline V gene. V was cut by 2 bases and J by 4 bases, with 8 bases left in between. This CDR3 has 13 residues. CDR3 sequence reads: CASSLAMGTEAFF. DNA for the CDR3: TGTGCCAGCAGTTTAGCGATGGGCACTGAAGCTTTCTTT.

The chain uses TRBV29-1 and TRBJ1-1; no clear D. V shed 7 bases and J shed 4 bases, with 7 bases lying between them. The CDR3 sequence is 10 residues long. Germline V gene lookup returns CDR1 SQVTM and CDR2 ANQGSEA. The CDR3 loop is CSAGATEAFF. The CDR3 DNA is TGCAGCGCAGGTGCCACTGAAGCTTTCTTT.

The chain links TRBV29-1 to TRBJ1-1; no reliable D call. Germline values: CDR1 SQVTM, CDR2 ANQGSEA. This CDR3 contains 12 residues. Trimming removed 2 bases from V and 4 bases from J, with 8 bases in between. The CDR3 spells CSVEIRATEAFF. The DNA for the CDR3 is TGCAGCGTTGAAATTCGGGCCACTGAAGCTTTCTTT.

This rearrangement joins TRBV20-1 to TRBJ1-5; D unclear. The germline V gene has CDR1 DFQATT and CDR2 SNEGSKA (reference sequence). V was pared by 4 bases and J by 11 bases, with 12 bases between. The CDR3 has 11 residues. CDR3 nucleotide sequence: TGCAGTGCTATTCTCCAACGAGCCCAGCATTTT. Translating gives CSAILQRAQHF.

The chain recombines TRBV5-1 with TRBJ1-5; D possibly corresponds to TRBD1 (6 bases). Germline CDR1 SGHRS, CDR2 YFSETQ. V was cut by 4 bases and J by 9 bases, with 14 bases left in between. The CDR3 has 13 amino acids. The CDR3 region is CASSALTGSPQHF. The CDR3 DNA follows: TGCGCCAGCAGCGCGTTAACAGGGTCGCCCCAGCATTTT.

This clone has just one count. The rearrangement links TRBV6-6 to TRBJ1-3; D is uncertain. The CDR3 is made up of 14 amino acids. V was clipped by 10 bases and J by 7 bases, with 20 bases between them. Germline lookup yields CDR1 MNHNY and CDR2 SVGAGI (reference sequence). The CDR3: CATRYTAFLNTIYF. The CDR3, as DNA: TGTGCCACAAGGTATACCGCCTTTCTGAACACCATATATTTT.

The chain carries TRBV19 and TRBJ2-2; 7 bases align to TRBD2. The CDR3 spans 15 residues. V lost 7 bases to trimming and J lost 4 bases; unmatched junction nucleotides: 9. Germline lookup yields CDR1 LNHDA and CDR2 SQIVND (reference sequence). CDR3 sequence: CASTSWEGSTGELFF. CDR3 DNA sequence: TGTGCCAGTACCTCCTGGGAGGGGTCCACCGGGGAGCTGTTTTTT.

The chain employs TRBV10-3 and TRBJ2-4; no clear D. CDR1 ENHRY and CDR2 SYGVKD come from the germline V gene. Trimming shortened V by 3 bases and J by 2 bases, and 20 bases separated the two germline ends. This CDR3 has 18 amino acids. The CDR3 region has the DNA TGTGCCATCAGTGACCTAGGGCCCGCCCCCCTGTCCAAAAACATTCAGTACTTC. Translating it yields CAISDLGPAPLSKNIQYF.

This chain uses TRBV5-1 with TRBJ1-6, with D possibly being TRBD1 (5 bases). Trimming cost V 1 base and J 4 bases, with 18 bases left between them. This CDR3 is 18 amino acids long. The germline CDR1 and CDR2 sequences are SGHRS and YFSETQ. The CDR3 nucleotides read TGCGCCAGCAGCTTGTGGGGTGGTGAGGGGAATTATAATTCACCCCTCCACTTT. Protein: CASSLWGGEGNYNSPLHF.

This chain links TRBV18 with TRBJ1-1; D possibly corresponds to TRBD1 (6 bases). This CDR3 has 15 residues. Germline-derived CDR1 and CDR2 are KGHSH and LQKENI. Deletions cut 6 bases from V and 1 base from J, with 15 bases between. The CDR3 sequence: CASSRTTGANTEAFF. CDR3 DNA: TGTGCCAGCTCCCGGACGACGGGGGCGAACACTGAAGCTTTCTTT. Filled out from reference TRBV18 and TRBJ1-1, the complete variable domain reads NAGVMQNPRHLVRRRGQEARLRCSPMKGHSHVYWYRQLPEEGLKFMVYLQKENIIDESGMPKERFSAEFPKEGPSILRIQQVVRGDSAAYFCASSRTTGANTEAFFGQGTRLTVV.